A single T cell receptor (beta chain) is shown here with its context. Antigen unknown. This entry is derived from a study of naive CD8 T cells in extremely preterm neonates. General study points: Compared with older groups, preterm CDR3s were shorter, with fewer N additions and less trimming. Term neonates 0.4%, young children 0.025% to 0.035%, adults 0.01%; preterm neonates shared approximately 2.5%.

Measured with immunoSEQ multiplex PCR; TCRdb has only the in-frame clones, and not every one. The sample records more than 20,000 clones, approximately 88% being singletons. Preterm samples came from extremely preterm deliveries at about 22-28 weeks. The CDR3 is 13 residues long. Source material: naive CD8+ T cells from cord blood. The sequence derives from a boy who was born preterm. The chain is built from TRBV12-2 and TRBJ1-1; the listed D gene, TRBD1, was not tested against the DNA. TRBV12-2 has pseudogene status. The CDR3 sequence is CASRLAQGTEAFF. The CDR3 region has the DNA TGTGCAAGTCGCTTAGCGCAGGGCACTGAAGCTTTCTTT.